This T cell receptor (beta chain) was recorded in a study of spatial heterogeneity in lung cancer. Regarding time point: sample taken at primary tumor resection. Material for sequencing was whole RNA from tumor, nontumor lung or frozen PBMC, left unsorted. The V and J ends lost 3 bases and 4 bases respectively, with 11 bases between them. Germline loops: CDR1 DFQATT, CDR2 SNEGSKA (reference sequence). CDR3 length: 13 residues. One entry per CDR3 protein results from TCRdb running MiXCR on the 5' RACE reads. The sample lists some 87,000 distinct CDR3 sequences; 7.5% to 10% were seen once. This clonotype was seen a few times.

The origin of this receptor is a male donor with early-stage non-small cell lung cancer. This chain connects TRBV20-1 to TRBJ2-3; D possibly corresponds to TRBD2 (6 bases). Sample: PBMCs, taken at surgery. CDR3 DNA sequence: TGCAGTGCTAGGTCACTAGCCCCAGATACGCAGTATTTT. As protein: CSARSLAPDTQYF.